What follows describes a single TCR beta chain. This table comes from immunoSEQ multiplex PCR, and its TCRdb copy is limited to in-frame clones, with some not included. The data show around 67,000 clones, with around 87% seen just once and roughly 8% held by the top ten. This sample was taken from a study of blood T cell repertoires in COVID-19. Study in general: Sites across the United States, Italy and Spain contributed samples from acute and convalescent COVID-19.

CDR3 size: 13 residues. CDR1 is SGHRS and CDR2 is YFSETQ in the germline V gene. V was trimmed by 0 bases and J by 1 base, leaving 5 bases between them. This chain joins TRBV5-1 and TRBJ2-7, with a possible D match to TRBD2 (5 bases). Sequencing used peripheral blood. The sequence was obtained from a man in his fifties with active COVID-19. Here the CDR3 reads CASSLAGSYEQYF. CDR3 bases: TGCGCCAGCAGCTTGGCGGGGTCCTACGAGCAGTACTTC.